The TCR beta chain under discussion was sequenced for a study of persistence of HIV-infected CD4 T cells. The stimulus was lysate of CMV-infected fibroblasts, about 11 ug/mL. Memory cells lacking CD40L and CD69 with high CD45RO were sorted. The libraries were made with immunoSEQ version 4 in survey mode. The repertoire was sequenced with immunoSEQ multiplex PCR; TCRdb's copy has only in-frame clones and lacks some. The repertoire holds 25,000 to 35,000 clones, with 75% to 85% as singletons. As to this clone: Its cognate antigen is unknown.

This receptor was identified in an adult man with HIV who was CMV-seropositive. Sequenced material: CD4+ T cells sorted from PBMCs after roughly 18-hour stimulation, taken from a patient who received antiretroviral therapy.

CDR3: CASSLYRQARSYNSPLHF. The CDR3 DNA follows: TGTGCCAGCAGCTTGTACAGACAGGCCCGCTCCTATAATTCACCCCTCCACTTT. The chain carries TRBV7-9 and TRBJ1-6; tentative D call: TRBD1 (6 bases). V lost 3 bases and J 0 bases, leaving 15 bases between the germline ends. CDR1 SEHNR and CDR2 FQNEAQ come from the germline V gene (reference sequence). The CDR3 runs to 18 residues.